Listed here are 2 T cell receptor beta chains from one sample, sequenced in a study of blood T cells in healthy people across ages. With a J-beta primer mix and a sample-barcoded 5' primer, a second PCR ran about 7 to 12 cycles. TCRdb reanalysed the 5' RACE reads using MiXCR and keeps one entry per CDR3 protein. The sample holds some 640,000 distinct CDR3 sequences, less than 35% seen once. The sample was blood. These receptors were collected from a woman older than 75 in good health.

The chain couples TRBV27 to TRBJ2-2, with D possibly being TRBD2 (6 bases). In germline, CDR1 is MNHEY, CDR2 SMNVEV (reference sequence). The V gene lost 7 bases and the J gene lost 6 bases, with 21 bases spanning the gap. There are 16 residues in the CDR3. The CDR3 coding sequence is TGTGCCAGCACCCAACCGGGACTTAGATGGGCCGGGGAGCTGTTTTTT. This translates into CASTQPGLRWAGELFF.

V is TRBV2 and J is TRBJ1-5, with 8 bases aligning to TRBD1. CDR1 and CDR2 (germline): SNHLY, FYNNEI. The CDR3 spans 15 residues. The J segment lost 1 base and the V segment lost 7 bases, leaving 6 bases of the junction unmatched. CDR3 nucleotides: TGTGCCAGCACCGGACAGGGTTTGAGCAATCAGCCCCAGCATTTT. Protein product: CASTGQGLSNQPQHF.